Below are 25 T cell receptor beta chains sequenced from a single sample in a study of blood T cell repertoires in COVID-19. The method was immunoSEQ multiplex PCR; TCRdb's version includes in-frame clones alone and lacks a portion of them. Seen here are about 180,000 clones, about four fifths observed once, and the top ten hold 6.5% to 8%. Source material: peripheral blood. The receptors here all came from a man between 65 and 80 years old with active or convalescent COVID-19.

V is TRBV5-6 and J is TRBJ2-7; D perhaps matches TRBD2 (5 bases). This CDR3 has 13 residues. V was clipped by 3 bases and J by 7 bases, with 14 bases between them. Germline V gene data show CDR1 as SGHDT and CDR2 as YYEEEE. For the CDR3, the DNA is TGTGCCAGCAGCTGGAGGCCGAGTGGGGAGCAGTACTTC. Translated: CASSWRPSGEQYF. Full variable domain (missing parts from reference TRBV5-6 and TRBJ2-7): DAGVTQSPTHLIKTRGQQVTLRCSPKSGHDTVSWYQQALGQGPQFIFQYYEEEERQRGNFPDRFSGHQFPNYSSELNVNALLLGDSALYLCASSWRPSGEQYFGPGTRLTVT.

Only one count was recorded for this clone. CDR3 amino acids: CASSEAGQGAHYSNQPQHF. Here the CDR3 DNA reads TGTGCCAGCAGTGAAGCGGGACAGGGGGCTCACTATAGCAATCAGCCCCAGCATTTT. The chain couples TRBV6-1 to TRBJ1-5, with TRBD1 identical over 12 bases. The CDR3 runs to 19 residues. The V gene's germline CDR1 is MNHNS and CDR2 SASEGT. V trimming: 0 bases; J trimming: 0 bases; junction bases outside the gene matches: 6.

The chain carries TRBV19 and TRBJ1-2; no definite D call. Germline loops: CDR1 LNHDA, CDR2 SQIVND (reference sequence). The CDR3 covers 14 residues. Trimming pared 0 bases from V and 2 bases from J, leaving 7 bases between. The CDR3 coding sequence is TGTGCCAGTAGTATAGACGGGGTAAACTATGGCTACACCTTC. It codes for CASSIDGVNYGYTF. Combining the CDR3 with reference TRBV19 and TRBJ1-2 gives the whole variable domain DGGITQSPKYLFRKEGQNVTLSCEQNLNHDAMYWYRQDPGQGLRLIYYSQIVNDFQKGDIAEGYSVSREKKESFPLTVTSAQKNPTAFYLCASSIDGVNYGYTFGSGTRLTVV.

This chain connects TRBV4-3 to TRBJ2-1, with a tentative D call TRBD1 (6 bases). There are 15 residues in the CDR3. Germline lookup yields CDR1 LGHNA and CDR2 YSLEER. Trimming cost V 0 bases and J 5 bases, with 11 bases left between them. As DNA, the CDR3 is TGCGCCAGCAGCCAAGAGTTCAGGACAGACAATGAGCAGTTCTTC. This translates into CASSQEFRTDNEQFF.

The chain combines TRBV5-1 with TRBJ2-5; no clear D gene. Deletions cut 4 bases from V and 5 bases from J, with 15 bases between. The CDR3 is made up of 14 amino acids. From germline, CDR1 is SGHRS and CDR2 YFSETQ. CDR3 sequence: CASSPLAFGETQYF. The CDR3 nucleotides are TGCGCCAGCAGCCCCCTCGCCTTCGGGGAGACCCAGTACTTC.

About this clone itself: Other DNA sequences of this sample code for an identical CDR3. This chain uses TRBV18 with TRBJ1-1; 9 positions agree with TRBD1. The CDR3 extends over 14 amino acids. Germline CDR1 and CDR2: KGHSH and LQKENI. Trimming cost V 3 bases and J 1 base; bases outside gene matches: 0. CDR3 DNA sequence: TGTGCCAGCTCACCGGGACAGGGGAACACTGAAGCTTTCTTT. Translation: CASSPGQGNTEAFF.

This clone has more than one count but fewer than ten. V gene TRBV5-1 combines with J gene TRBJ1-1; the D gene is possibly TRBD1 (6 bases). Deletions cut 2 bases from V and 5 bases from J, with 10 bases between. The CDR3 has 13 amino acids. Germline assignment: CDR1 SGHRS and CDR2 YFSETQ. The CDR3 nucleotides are TGCGCCAGCAGCTTACAGGGTCGAACTGAAGCTTTCTTT. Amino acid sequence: CASSLQGRTEAFF.

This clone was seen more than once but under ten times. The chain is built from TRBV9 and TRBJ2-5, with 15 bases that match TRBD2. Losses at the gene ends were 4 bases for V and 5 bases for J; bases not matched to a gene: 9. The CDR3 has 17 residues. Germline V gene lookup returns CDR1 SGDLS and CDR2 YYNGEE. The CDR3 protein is CASSFGLAGGGIETQYF. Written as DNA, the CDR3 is TGTGCCAGCAGCTTCGGACTAGCGGGAGGGGGGATTGAGACCCAGTACTTC.

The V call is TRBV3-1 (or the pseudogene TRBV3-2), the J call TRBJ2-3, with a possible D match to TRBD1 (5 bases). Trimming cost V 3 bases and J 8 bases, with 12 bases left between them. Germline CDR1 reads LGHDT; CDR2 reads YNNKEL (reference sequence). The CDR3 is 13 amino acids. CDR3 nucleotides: TGTGCCAGCAGCCAGGACACCCGTGCTACGCAGTATTTT. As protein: CASSQDTRATQYF.

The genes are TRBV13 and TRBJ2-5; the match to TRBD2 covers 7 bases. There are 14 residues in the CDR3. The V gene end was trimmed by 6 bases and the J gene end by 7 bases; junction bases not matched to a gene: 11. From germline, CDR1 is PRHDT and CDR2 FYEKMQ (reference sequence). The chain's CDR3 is CASSLSGLRGTQYF. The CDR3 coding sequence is TGTGCCAGCAGTCTTAGCGGGCTCAGAGGGACCCAGTACTTC.

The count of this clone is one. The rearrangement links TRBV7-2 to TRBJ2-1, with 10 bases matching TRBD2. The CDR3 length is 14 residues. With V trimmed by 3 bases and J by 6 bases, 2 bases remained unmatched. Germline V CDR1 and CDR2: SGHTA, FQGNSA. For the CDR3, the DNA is TGTGCCAGCAGCTTCGGACTAGCGGTCAATGAGCAGTTCTTC. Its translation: CASSFGLAVNEQFF.

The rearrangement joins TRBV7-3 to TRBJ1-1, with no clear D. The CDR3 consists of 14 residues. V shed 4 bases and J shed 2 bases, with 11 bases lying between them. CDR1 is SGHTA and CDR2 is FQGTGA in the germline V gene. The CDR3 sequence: CASSSQVINTEAFF. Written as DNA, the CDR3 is TGTGCCAGCAGCTCCCAGGTAATCAACACTGAAGCTTTCTTT. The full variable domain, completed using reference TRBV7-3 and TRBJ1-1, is GAGVSQTPSNKVTEKGKYVELRCDPISGHTALYWYRQSLGQGPEFLIYFQGTGAADDSGLPNDRFFAVRPEGSVSTLKIQRTERGDSAVYLCASSSQVINTEAFFGQGTRLTVV.

CDR3 bases: TGCAGCGTTGAAGGACAGGGAAGGGCCGGGGAGCTGTTTTTT. Its translation: CSVEGQGRAGELFF. This rearrangement joins TRBV29-1 to TRBJ2-2, with 7 bases that match TRBD1. Trimming took 1 base from V and 6 from J; bases not matched to a gene: 5. The germline CDR1 and CDR2 sequences are SQVTM and ANQGSEA. The CDR3 length is 14 residues.

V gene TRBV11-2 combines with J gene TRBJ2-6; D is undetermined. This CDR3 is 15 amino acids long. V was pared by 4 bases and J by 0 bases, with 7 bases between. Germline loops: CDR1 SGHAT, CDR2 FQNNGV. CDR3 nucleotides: TGTGCCAGCAGCTCCCCCAGCTCTGGGGCCAACGTCCTGACTTTC. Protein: CASSSPSSGANVLTF.

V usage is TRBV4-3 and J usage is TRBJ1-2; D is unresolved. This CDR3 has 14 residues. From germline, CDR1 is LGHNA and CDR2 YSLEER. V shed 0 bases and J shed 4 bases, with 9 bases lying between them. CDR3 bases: TGCGCCAGCAGCCAAGATCCCCAGTCCTATGGCTACACCTTC. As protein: CASSQDPQSYGYTF.

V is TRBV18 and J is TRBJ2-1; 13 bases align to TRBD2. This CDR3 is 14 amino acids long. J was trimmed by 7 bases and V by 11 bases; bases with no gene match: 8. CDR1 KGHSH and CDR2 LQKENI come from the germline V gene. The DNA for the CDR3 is TGTGCCGGCACTGGGACTAGCGGGATTAATGAGCAGTTCTTC. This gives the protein CAGTGTSGINEQFF.

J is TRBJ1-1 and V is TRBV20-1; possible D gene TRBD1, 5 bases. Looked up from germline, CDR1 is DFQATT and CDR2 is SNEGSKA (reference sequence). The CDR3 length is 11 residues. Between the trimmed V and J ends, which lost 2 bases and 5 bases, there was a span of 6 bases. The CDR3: CSARRQTEAFF. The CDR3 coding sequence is TGCAGTGCTAGAAGACAGACTGAAGCTTTCTTT.

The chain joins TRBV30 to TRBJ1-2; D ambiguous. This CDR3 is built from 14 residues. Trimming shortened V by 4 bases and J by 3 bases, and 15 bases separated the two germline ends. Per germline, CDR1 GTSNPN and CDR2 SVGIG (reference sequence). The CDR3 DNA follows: TGTGCCTGGACTTCGGTACCTGCGGACTATGGCTACACCTTC. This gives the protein CAWTSVPADYGYTF.

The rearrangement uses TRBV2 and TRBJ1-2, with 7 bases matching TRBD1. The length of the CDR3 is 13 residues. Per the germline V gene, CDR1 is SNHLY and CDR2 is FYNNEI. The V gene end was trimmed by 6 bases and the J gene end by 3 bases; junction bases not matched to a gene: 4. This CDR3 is CASSPRGDYGYTF. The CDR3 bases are TGTGCCAGCAGCCCCAGGGGGGACTATGGCTACACCTTC.

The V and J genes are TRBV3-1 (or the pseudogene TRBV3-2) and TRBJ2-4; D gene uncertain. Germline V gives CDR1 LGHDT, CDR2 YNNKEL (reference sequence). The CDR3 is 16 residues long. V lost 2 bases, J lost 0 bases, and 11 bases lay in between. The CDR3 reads CASSQIYELAKNIQYF. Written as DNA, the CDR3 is TGTGCCAGCAGCCAAATATATGAACTAGCCAAAAACATTCAGTACTTC.

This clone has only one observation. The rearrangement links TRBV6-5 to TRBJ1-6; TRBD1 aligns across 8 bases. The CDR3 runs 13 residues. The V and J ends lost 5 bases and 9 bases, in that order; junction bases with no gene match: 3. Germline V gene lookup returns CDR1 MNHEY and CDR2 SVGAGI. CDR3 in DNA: TGTGCCAGCAGTCAGGGGGCAGGTTCACCCCTCCACTTT. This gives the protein CASSQGAGSPLHF.

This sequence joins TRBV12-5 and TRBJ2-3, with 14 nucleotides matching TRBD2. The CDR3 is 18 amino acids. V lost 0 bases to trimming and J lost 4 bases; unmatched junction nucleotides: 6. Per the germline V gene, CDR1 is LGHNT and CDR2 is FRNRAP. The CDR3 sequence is CASGLVGGLAGESDTQYF. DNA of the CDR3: TGTGCTAGTGGTTTGGTAGGGGGACTAGCGGGAGAATCAGATACGCAGTATTTT.

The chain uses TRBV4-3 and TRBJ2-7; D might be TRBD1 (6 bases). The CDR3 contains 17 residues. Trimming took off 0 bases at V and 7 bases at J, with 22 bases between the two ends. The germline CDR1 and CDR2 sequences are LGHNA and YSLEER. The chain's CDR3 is CASSQDLYDRLTMEQYF. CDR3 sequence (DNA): TGCGCCAGCAGCCAAGATTTGTATGACAGGTTAACAATGGAGCAGTACTTC.

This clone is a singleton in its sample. CDR3 amino acids: CASSPSQGDTEAFF. For the CDR3, the DNA is TGTGCCAGCTCACCGTCACAGGGCGACACTGAAGCTTTCTTT. This chain connects TRBV18 to TRBJ1-1; tentative D call: TRBD1 (6 bases). Germline CDR1 reads KGHSH; CDR2 reads LQKENI. Trimming shortened V by 3 bases and J by 3 bases, and 11 bases separated the two germline ends. The CDR3 is 14 amino acids.

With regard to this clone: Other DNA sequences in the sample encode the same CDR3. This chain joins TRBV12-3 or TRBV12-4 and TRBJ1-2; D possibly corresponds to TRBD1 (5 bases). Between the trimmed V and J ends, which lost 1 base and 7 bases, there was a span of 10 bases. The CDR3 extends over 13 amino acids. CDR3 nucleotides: TGTGCCAGCAGTTTAGGCCAGGGCTTTGGCTACACCTTC. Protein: CASSLGQGFGYTF.